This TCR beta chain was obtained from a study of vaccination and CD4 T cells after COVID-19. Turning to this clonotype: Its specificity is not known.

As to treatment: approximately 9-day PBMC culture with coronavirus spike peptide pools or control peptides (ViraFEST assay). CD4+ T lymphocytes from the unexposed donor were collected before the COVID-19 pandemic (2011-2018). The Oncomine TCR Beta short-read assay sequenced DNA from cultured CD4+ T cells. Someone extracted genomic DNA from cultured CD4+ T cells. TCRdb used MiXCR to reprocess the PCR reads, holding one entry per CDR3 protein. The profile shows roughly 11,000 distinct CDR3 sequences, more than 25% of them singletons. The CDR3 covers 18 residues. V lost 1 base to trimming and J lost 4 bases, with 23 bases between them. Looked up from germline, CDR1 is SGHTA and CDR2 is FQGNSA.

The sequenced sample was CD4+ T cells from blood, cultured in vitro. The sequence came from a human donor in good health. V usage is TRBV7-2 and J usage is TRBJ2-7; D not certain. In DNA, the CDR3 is TGTGCCAGCAGCTTAGTCCCTTTCAGAGGATCTAATGTTTACGAGCAGTACTTC. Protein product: CASSLVPFRGSNVYEQYF.